One and the same sample provided the 15 T cell receptor beta chains below, sequenced in a study of T cells in Graves' hyperthyroidism and ophthalmopathy. Amplification of TCR beta CDR3 regions was performed using RNA transcripts as template. First-round RT-PCR with HTBI primers amplified the TCR CDR3 region. From the multiplex PCR reads, TCRdb called clonotypes with MiXCR, one entry per CDR3 protein. The table shows around 280,000 distinct CDR3 sequences, with around 15% occurring only once. Material for sequencing was blood. Receptors originate from a woman in her thirties or forties with Graves' hyperthyroidism.

This clonotype has ten or more counts. The V call is TRBV7-8, the J call TRBJ1-6; 8 bases align to TRBD1. Germline CDR1 reads SGHVS; CDR2 reads FQNEAQ. This CDR3 contains 14 residues. Trimming took 5 bases from V and 10 from J; bases not matched to a gene: 7. This CDR3 reads CASSHRDRISPLHF. The CDR3 DNA reads as TGTGCCAGCAGCCACCGGGACAGGATATCACCCCTCCACTTT.

This clonotype has at least ten counts. This chain joins TRBV2 and TRBJ2-5, with D perhaps given as TRBD1 or TRBD2 (5 bases each). This CDR3 is 15 amino acids long. CDR1 and CDR2 (germline): SNHLY, FYNNEI. V lost 3 bases and J lost 3, with 14 bases in between. Here the CDR3 DNA reads TGTGCCAGCAGTGACGGGGCCAATAAAGAAGAGACCCAGTACTTC. Protein product: CASSDGANKEETQYF.

The V and J genes are TRBV24-1 and TRBJ2-1; 7 bases line up with TRBD1. Germline CDR1 KGHDR, CDR2 SFDVKD. V shed 3 bases, J shed 4 bases, and the junction held 14 bases outside the gene matches. This CDR3 is 18 amino acids long. In DNA form, the CDR3 reads TGTGCCACCAGTGATAGCCGGGACAGCCCGCGAGTATACAATGAGCAGTTCTTC. Encoded protein: CATSDSRDSPRVYNEQFF.

This clonotype appeared many times. This chain links TRBV2 with TRBJ1-2; 8 bases align to TRBD1. Germline V gene lookup returns CDR1 SNHLY and CDR2 FYNNEI. V lost 8 bases and J lost 8; bases outside the gene matches: 10. This CDR3 is 13 amino acids long. CDR3 nucleotides: TGTGCCAGCGGAAGTGACAGGGGAGGCGGCTACACCTTC. It codes for CASGSDRGGGYTF.

The V gene is TRBV5-1, the J gene TRBJ2-2; 8 bases map to TRBD2. The CDR3 is made up of 16 amino acids. Germline-derived CDR1 and CDR2 are SGHRS and YFSETQ. V trimming: 4 bases; J trimming: 5 bases; junction bases outside the gene matches: 10. CDR3 sequence (DNA): TGCGCCAGCAGCCCCGTCCCGGGAGGGGGGACCGGGGAGCTGTTTTTT. It is translated as CASSPVPGGGTGELFF.

Ten or more counts support this clonotype. The chain recombines TRBV20-1 with TRBJ1-4; 8 bases are a match to TRBD1. The germline V gene has CDR1 DFQATT and CDR2 SNEGSKA (reference sequence). The CDR3 is 15 amino acids. With 2 bases clipped from V and 8 bases from J, the junction kept 10 bases outside the gene matches. The CDR3 region has the DNA TGCAGTGCTAGACCTCTCAGGGGGCGCGAAGAAAAACTGTTTTTT. It encodes CSARPLRGREEKLFF.

This clonotype was counted at least ten times. The V gene is TRBV7-2, the J gene TRBJ1-1; 7 bases fit TRBD1. The trim removed 5 bases at V and 1 base at J, leaving 7 bases unmatched. This CDR3 has 15 residues. Germline-derived CDR1 and CDR2 are SGHTA and FQGNSA. The CDR3 coding sequence is TGTGCCAGCAGCGGGAGGGGGCTAGGGAACACTGAAGCTTTCTTT. Protein product: CASSGRGLGNTEAFF. The whole variable domain, filled in from reference TRBV7-2 and TRBJ1-1, reads GAGVSQSPSNKVTEKGKDVELRCDPISGHTALYWYRQSLGQGLEFLIYFQGNSAPDKSGLPSDRFSAERTGGSVSTLTIQRTQQEDSAVYLCASSGRGLGNTEAFFGQGTRLTVV.

The J gene is TRBJ1-3, the V gene TRBV2; D is ambiguous. The V gene's germline CDR1 is SNHLY and CDR2 FYNNEI. V lost 3 bases and J 2 bases, leaving 8 bases between the germline ends. The CDR3 length is 14 residues. The CDR3, as DNA: TGTGCCAGCAGTGATTCATCGACTGGAAACACCATATATTTT. This encodes CASSDSSTGNTIYF.

The table lists this clonotype with many counts. The chain couples TRBV6-1 to TRBJ1-5; D not resolved. CDR1 is MNHNS and CDR2 is SASEGT in the germline V gene. V shed 10 bases and J shed 3 bases, with 13 bases lying between them. The CDR3 consists of 13 residues. In nucleotides, the CDR3 is TGTGCCACCCAGGACGTTCCCAATCAGCCCCAGCATTTT. Translating gives CATQDVPNQPQHF.

This clonotype has ten or more counts. The V gene is TRBV28, the J gene TRBJ2-3; 9 nucleotides line up with TRBD1. Germline CDR1 reads MDHEN; CDR2 reads SYDVKM. The CDR3 runs 14 residues. Losses at the gene ends were 6 bases for V and 6 bases for J; bases not matched to a gene: 7. In DNA form, the CDR3 reads TGTGCCAGCAGAAGGGACAGGGTCAGGGATACGCAGTATTTT. This sequence encodes CASRRDRVRDTQYF.

This clonotype was found many times. The chain carries TRBV28 and TRBJ2-7, with TRBD1 matching 8 bases. The CDR3 totals 13 residues. Germline V gene data show CDR1 as MDHEN and CDR2 as SYDVKM. After removal of 2 bases from V and 6 bases from J, the junction contained 3 bases not matched to a gene. The CDR3 loop reads CASSLPDRGEQYF. CDR3 DNA: TGTGCCAGCAGTTTACCCGACAGGGGCGAGCAGTACTTC.

This clonotype has a count of ten or more. The V and J genes are TRBV7-2 and TRBJ2-3; D call uncertain. Germline CDR1 SGHTA, CDR2 FQGNSA. The V end was cut by 5 bases, the J end by 0 bases, with 9 bases between. This CDR3 comprises 14 residues. The CDR3 DNA reads as TGTGCCAGCAGCGAGACTGCTAGCACAGATACGCAGTATTTT. Protein sequence: CASSETASTDTQYF.

This clonotype was seen ten or more times. The chain has TRBV12-3 or TRBV12-4 and TRBJ1-1; weak D call: TRBD1 (5 bases). V was clipped by 6 bases and J by 5 bases, with 16 bases between them. The CDR3 contains 14 residues. The CDR3 sequence: CASRVQERGTEAFF. DNA of the CDR3: TGTGCCAGCAGGGTACAGGAACGGGGGACTGAAGCTTTCTTT.

The chain employs TRBV11-3 and TRBJ2-5; TRBD2 aligns across 10 bases. V gave up 5 bases and J gave up 5 bases; unmatched junction bases: 8. Germline V lookup: CDR1 SGHNT, CDR2 YENEEA. The CDR3 totals 15 residues. CDR3 DNA: TGTGCCAGCAGCCCTAGGACTAGCGGCACGGAGACCCAGTACTTC. This sequence encodes CASSPRTSGTETQYF. Combining the CDR3 with reference TRBV11-3 and TRBJ2-5 gives the whole variable domain EAGVVQSPRYKIIEKKQPVAFWCNPISGHNTLYWYLQNLGQGPELLIRYENEEAVDDSQLPKDRFSAERLKGVDSTLKIQPAELGDSAVYLCASSPRTSGTETQYFGPGTRLLVL.

This clonotype was detected many times. V usage is TRBV10-3 and J usage is TRBJ2-7; D is uncertain. CDR1 and CDR2 (germline): ENHRY, SYGVKD. The CDR3 sequence is 13 residues long. The V gene lost 10 bases and the J gene lost 1 base, with 14 bases spanning the gap. CDR3: CASRIPTSYEQYF. The CDR3 DNA reads as TGTGCCAGCCGCATTCCGACATCCTACGAGCAGTACTTC.